This is a list of T cell receptor beta chains from one sample in a study of T-cell memory formation after mild COVID-19. TCRdb used MiXCR to reprocess the 5' RACE reads, holding one entry per CDR3 protein. The sample includes some 450,000 distinct CDR3 sequences, more than 15% of them seen just once. The sequencing input was PBMCs or a T cell subset sorted from them (not recorded which). The receptors here all came from a man aged 18 to 29 who had mild COVID-19 (a few samples of this study predate the infection). Cell type and time point are not known. CDR3s include the opening cysteine and the closing phenylalanine or tryptophan. The D gene is left open where the match is weak. Some rows mark clone size as missing; the rest say once, few, many or name a class of expanded clone.

NA	TRBJ2-5	TRBV7-9	many	TGTGCCAGCAGCTTTGTACGGGAGACCCAGTACTTC	CASSFVRETQYF
NA	TRBJ1-4	TRBV4-3	few	TGCGCCAGCAGCCTCTCGGACAGCCTAGTCGGAAAACTGTTTTTT	CASSLSDSLVGKLFF
TRBD1	TRBJ2-2	TRBV5-4	NA	TGTGCCAGCACCCCGGGACAGGGGGCGGCCGGGGAGCTGTTTTTT	CASTPGQGAAGELFF
NA	TRBJ2-5	TRBV3-1	few	TGTGCCAGCAGCCAAGATAAGGGCGGGGTGGAGACCCAGTACTTC	CASSQDKGGVETQYF
NA	TRBJ2-5	TRBV2	few	TGTGCCAGCAGTGAAGCGGGGGAACCTAACTGGACCCAGTACTTC	CASSEAGEPNWTQYF
NA	TRBJ1-2	TRBV20-1	few	TGCAGTGCTAGGGGGGGAGCTTATGGCTACACCTTC	CSARGGAYGYTF
TRBD1	TRBJ1-1	TRBV7-9	many	TGTGCCAGCAGCTTACGAGGACAGGGGAACACTGAAGCTTTCTTT	CASSLRGQGNTEAFF
NA	TRBJ2-2	TRBV20-1	NA	TGCAGTGCTAGACGTCCGGCGGGGGCCGGCGGGGAGCTGTTTTTT	CSARRPAGAGGELFF
TRBD1	TRBJ2-2	TRBV7-9	many	TGTGCCAGCAGCCCCCGGACAGGGCCGAACACCGGGGAGCTGTTTTTT	CASSPRTGPNTGELFF
NA	TRBJ1-2	TRBV11-2	NA	TGTGCCAGCAGCTTAGGTATCAGGAGCTACACCTTC	CASSLGIRSYTF
NA	TRBJ2-1	TRBV18	few	TGTGCCAGCTCACCGATCTGGAGCTCCTACAATGAGCAGTTCTTC	CASSPIWSSYNEQFF
TRBD1	TRBJ2-7	TRBV6-1	NA	TGTGCCAGCAGCCCTACAGGGGCCTACGAGCAGTACTTC	CASSPTGAYEQYF
NA	TRBJ2-2	TRBV24-1	few	TGTGCCACCAGTGATCCGACGGGACACTACACCGGGGAGCTGTTTTTT	CATSDPTGHYTGELFF
TRBD2	TRBJ2-1	TRBV5-6	NA	TGTGCCAGCAGCTCAGATCCAGCGGGGGGGCGTTCTGAGCAGTTCTTC	CASSSDPAGGRSEQFF
TRBD2	TRBJ2-1	TRBV10-3	NA	TGTGCCATCAGTGTCTCTAGCGGGGGGGCCCTATACTCCTACAATGAGCAGTTCTTC	CAISVSSGGALYSYNEQFF
TRBD1	TRBJ1-1	TRBV7-8	many	TGTGCCAGCAGCTTAAAGAGGGACAGGGGACGCACTGAAGCTTTCTTT	CASSLKRDRGRTEAFF
NA	TRBJ2-3	TRBV6-5	NA	TGTGCCATTCCCAGGGGGGGCCATAGCACAGATACGCAGTATTTT	CAIPRGGHSTDTQYF
NA	TRBJ2-1	TRBV6-4	few	TGTGCCAGCAGTCAGTGGGGAGACAATGAGCAGTTCTTC	CASSQWGDNEQFF
NA	TRBJ2-5	TRBV5-1	NA	TGCGCCAGCAGCTTGATGGAGGTGACTGTACAAGAGACCCAGTACTTC	CASSLMEVTVQETQYF
TRBD2	TRBJ2-3	TRBV5-4	few	TGTGCCAGCAGCCCCGGGACTAGCGGGGCTCCGGGGTATTTT	CASSPGTSGAPGYF
TRBD1	TRBJ1-2	TRBV15	few	TGTGCCACCAGCAACAACTGGGACAGGGGCTTGTATGGCTACACCTTC	CATSNNWDRGLYGYTF
NA	TRBJ1-2	TRBV2	few	TGTGCCAGCAGTGACAGGGTCAGCTATGGCTACACCTTC	CASSDRVSYGYTF
NA	TRBJ1-2	TRBV7-2	NA	TGTGCCAGCAGCTTAGTAGTAGACAGGATAGACGGCTACACCTTC	CASSLVVDRIDGYTF
NA	TRBJ2-7	TRBV4-1	few	TGCGCCAGCAGCCCCCTGGGCCTGAGGTCCCACGAGCAGTACTTC	CASSPLGLRSHEQYF
NA	TRBJ2-7	TRBV19	few	TGTGCCAGTAGTATCACTCCCCCTGAGAGCCCCTACGAGCAGTACTTC	CASSITPPESPYEQYF
NA	TRBJ1-2	TRBV7-9	few	TGTGCCAGCAGCTTAAGGGTAACAGAAAGAAACTATGGCTACACCTTC	CASSLRVTERNYGYTF
TRBD1	TRBJ1-4	TRBV28	NA	TGTGCCAGCCACCAGGGGGGGGTTGAAAAACTGTTTTTT	CASHQGGVEKLFF
NA	TRBJ2-1	TRBV24-1	few	TGTGCCACCAGTGAGGACAGTTACAATGAGCAGTTCTTC	CATSEDSYNEQFF
TRBD1	TRBJ2-2	TRBV18	many	TGTGCCAGCTCCCAGACTGGGACAGGGGTCACCGGGGAGCTGTTTTTT	CASSQTGTGVTGELFF
NA	TRBJ2-1	TRBV9	NA	TGTGCCAGCAGCGCTCCGGGCGGGGGCGTCAATGAGCAGTTCTTC	CASSAPGGGVNEQFF
NA	TRBJ2-5	TRBV5-1	NA	TGCGCCAGCAGCTTGGATGGGGATAGGCGAGAGACCCAGTACTTC	CASSLDGDRRETQYF
NA	TRBJ1-2	TRBV19	many	TGTGCCAGTAGTATTGACGGGGTTGTCTATGGCTACACCTTC	CASSIDGVVYGYTF
NA	TRBJ2-4	TRBV7-8	few	TGTGCCAGCAGCTTAGTCGGGGTAGGAAACATTCAGTACTTC	CASSLVGVGNIQYF
NA	TRBJ2-2	TRBV4-1	NA	TGCGCCAGCAGCCAAGATCCGGCTAATCCCGGGGAGCTGTTTTTT	CASSQDPANPGELFF
NA	TRBJ2-1	TRBV7-3	NA	TGTGCCAGCAGCCATTTAGGGAGCGGCGACAATGAGCAGTTCTTC	CASSHLGSGDNEQFF
TRBD1	TRBJ2-2	TRBV4-1	NA	TGCGCCAGCAGCCACCGGGGACAGACCTTCACCGGGGAGCTGTTTTTT	CASSHRGQTFTGELFF
TRBD2	TRBJ2-4	TRBV5-1	few	TGCGCCAGCAGCTTGGGGACTAGCGGGGATGGGGACATTCAGTACTTC	CASSLGTSGDGDIQYF
NA	TRBJ2-7	TRBV9	NA	TGTGCCAGCAGCGTAGGAAAGTCCGGCTACGAGCAGTACTTC	CASSVGKSGYEQYF
NA	TRBJ1-2	TRBV2	few	TGTGCCAGCAGTGGCGTGGCAGTCTCCTATGGCTACACCTTC	CASSGVAVSYGYTF
NA	TRBJ1-2	TRBV10-3	NA	TGTGCCATCAGTGACAGCAGCGGACGCTATGGCTACACCTTC	CAISDSSGRYGYTF
NA	TRBJ2-1	TRBV5-1	NA	TGCGCCAGCAGCTTGGACGTGGGGTCCTACAATGAGCAGTTCTTC	CASSLDVGSYNEQFF
TRBD2	TRBJ2-5	TRBV4-1	NA	TGCGCCAGCAGCCAAGCGCGGGGGGCAGGAGAGACCCAGTACTTC	CASSQARGAGETQYF
TRBD2	TRBJ2-3	TRBV18	few	TGTGCCAGCTCACCTCTAAGCGGGGGAACAGATACGCAGTATTTT	CASSPLSGGTDTQYF
TRBD1	TRBJ2-2	TRBV6-5	NA	TGTGCCAGCAGTACCGGGACAGGGGACACCGGGGAGCTGTTTTTT	CASSTGTGDTGELFF
TRBD1	TRBJ2-2	TRBV5-4	NA	TGTGCCAGCAGCCTCCGGGACAGCCACCGGGAGCTGTTTTTT	CASSLRDSHRELFF
NA	TRBJ1-3	TRBV28	NA	TGTGCCAGCAGTTTTTCACGACCCTCTGGAAACACCATATATTTT	CASSFSRPSGNTIYF
NA	TRBJ2-5	TRBV5-6	NA	TGTGCCAGCAGCTTGGGGCTAGACGGTATAGAGACCCAGTACTTC	CASSLGLDGIETQYF
TRBD1	TRBJ2-6	TRBV24-1	few	TGTGCCACCAGTGATTTTGGACAGGGTTCTGGGGCCAACGTCCTGACTTTC	CATSDFGQGSGANVLTF